These 14 T cell receptor beta chains came from one sample sequenced in a study of T cell repertoires in ileal Crohn's disease. Method: immunoSEQ multiplex PCR; TCRdb's copy keeps in-frame clones and lacks some. The sample contains 3,500 to 4,500 clones, 72% of which appear only once. The time point is: proximal margin of the surgical specimen (macroscopically non-inflamed). The sequencing input was ileal tissue. These receptor sequences come from an adult with Crohn's disease.

The rearrangement joins TRBV7-9 to TRBJ2-5, with D perhaps matching TRBD1 (6 bases). Germline values: CDR1 SEHNR, CDR2 FQNEAQ (reference sequence). The CDR3 covers 16 residues. V lost 4 bases and J lost 5, with 20 bases in between. CDR3: CASSYPEQGPRETQYF. The CDR3 DNA sequence: TGTGCCAGCAGCTACCCCGAACAGGGCCCTCGGGAGACCCAGTACTTC.

V and J are TRBV5-1 and TRBJ2-1; D unresolved. From germline, CDR1 is SGHRS and CDR2 YFSETQ. This CDR3 has 12 amino acids. Trimming removed 0 bases at V and 10 bases at J, with 8 bases between. The CDR3, as DNA: TGCGCCAGCAGCTTGGTGAGAGCGGAGCAGTTCTTC. Translating gives CASSLVRAEQFF. Drawing the rest from reference TRBV5-1 and TRBJ2-1, the complete variable domain is KAGVTQTPRYLIKTRGQQVTLSCSPISGHRSVSWYQQTPGQGLQFLFEYFSETQRNKGNFPGRFSGRQFSNSRSEMNVSTLELGDSALYLCASSLVRAEQFFGPGTRLTVL.

This sequence joins TRBV6-1 and TRBJ2-5; tentative D call: TRBD1 (5 bases). The V gene's germline CDR1 is MNHNS and CDR2 SASEGT. The length of the CDR3 is 13 residues. The V end was cut by 8 bases, the J end by 6 bases, with 16 bases between. The CDR3 sequence: CASEKKDTQTQYF. DNA of the CDR3: TGTGCCAGCGAGAAAAAGGACACCCAGACCCAGTACTTC.

The chain is built from TRBV4-2 and TRBJ1-1; D gene unclear. Trimming cost V 0 bases and J 8 bases, with 13 bases left between them. This CDR3 has 14 residues. The germline V gene encodes CDR1 LGHNA and CDR2 YNFKEQ. CDR3 DNA sequence: TGTGCCAGCAGCCAAGAGATATACCGCTCGGAAGCTTTCTTT. Translating it yields CASSQEIYRSEAFF.

V and J are TRBV5-3 and TRBJ1-3; no reliable D call. TRBV5-3 is placed among ORFs of uncertain function. The CDR3 extends over 14 amino acids. V was cut by 5 bases and J by 2 bases, with 11 bases left in between. The CDR3 DNA reads as TGTGCCAGAAGAACGGATGGGCCTGGAAACACCATATATTTT. Translation: CARRTDGPGNTIYF.

The genes are TRBV7-9 and TRBJ2-3, with 9 positions matching TRBD2. The CDR3 is 15 residues long. Germline values: CDR1 SEHNR, CDR2 FQNEAQ (reference sequence). V shed 6 bases, J shed 5 bases, and the junction held 9 bases outside the gene matches. The chain's CDR3 is CASSYSERGEDTQYF. Here the CDR3 DNA reads TGTGCCAGCAGTTATTCCGAGCGGGGGGAAGATACGCAGTATTTT.

This chain links TRBV9 with TRBJ1-3, with D hard to call. The V and J ends lost 3 bases and 2 bases respectively, with 9 bases between them. The CDR3 covers 14 residues. Per germline, CDR1 SGDLS and CDR2 YYNGEE. The CDR3 sequence: CASSASSTGNTIYF. The CDR3 DNA reads as TGTGCCAGCAGCGCATCTAGTACTGGAAACACCATATATTTT.

The rearrangement links TRBV11-2 to TRBJ1-5; TRBD1 aligns across 8 bases. In germline, CDR1 is SGHAT, CDR2 FQNNGV. V dropped 6 bases and J dropped 3; count of bases not matched to a gene: 7. This CDR3 is 15 amino acids long. The DNA for the CDR3 is TGTGCCAGCAGTTCGACAGGGGCCATCAATCAGCCCCAGCATTTT. Amino acids: CASSSTGAINQPQHF.

Concerning this clone itself: The same CDR3 arises from other DNA sequences in this sample as well. V and J are TRBV14 and TRBJ1-2; tentative D call: TRBD1 (6 bases). The germline gives CDR1 SGHDN, CDR2 FVKESK. V was shortened by 4 bases and J by 6 bases, with 15 bases between the two germline ends. The CDR3 spans 14 residues. The CDR3 DNA reads TGTGCCAGCAGCCGGACCTCGGGGGGCGATGGCTACACCTTC. It is translated as CASSRTSGGDGYTF.

The chain joins TRBV30 to TRBJ2-5; D call uncertain. The J call is doubtful: the DNA matches TRBJ2-7 better. Germline lookup yields CDR1 GTSNPN and CDR2 SVGIG (reference sequence). This CDR3 is 13 amino acids long. The CDR3 DNA reads TGTGCCTGGAGTTTTTTCGGTTCCTACGAGCAGTACTTC. This sequence encodes CAWSFFGSYEQYF.

V and J are TRBV18 and TRBJ1-1; D call uncertain. CDR1 is KGHSH and CDR2 is LQKENI in the germline V gene. V lost 3 bases, J lost 7 bases, and 12 bases lay in between. The CDR3 length is 13 residues. As DNA, the CDR3 is TGTGCCAGCTCACCCCATGAGGCGGGTGAAGCTTTCTTT. Translated: CASSPHEAGEAFF.

The CDR3 loop is CASRGSGGLHEQFF. CDR3 coding DNA: TGTGCCAGCAGGGGTAGCGGGGGTCTGCATGAGCAGTTCTTC. V is TRBV2 and J is TRBJ2-1; 9 bases align to TRBD2. The germline CDR1 and CDR2 sequences are SNHLY and FYNNEI. V shed 6 bases, J shed 8 bases, and the junction held 8 bases outside the gene matches. The CDR3 length is 14 residues.

This clone was seen a handful of times. This chain links TRBV7-9 with TRBJ2-6, with D perhaps matching TRBD1 (5 bases). The CDR3 is made up of 15 amino acids. V shed 4 bases and J shed 4 bases, with 11 bases lying between them. The germline V gene has CDR1 SEHNR and CDR2 FQNEAQ (reference sequence). The CDR3: CASSWSGSGANVLTF. CDR3 in DNA: TGTGCCAGCAGCTGGTCAGGGTCGGGGGCCAACGTCCTGACTTTC. Filled out from reference TRBV7-9 and TRBJ2-6, the complete variable domain reads DTGVSQNPRHKITKRGQNVTFRCDPISEHNRLYWYRQTLGQGPEFLTYFQNEAQLEKSRLLSDRFSAERPKGSFSTLEIQRTEQGDSAMYLCASSWSGSGANVLTFGAGSRLTVL.

The CDR3 spells CSVRTGGDSGEQYF. The CDR3 region has the DNA TGCAGCGTGCGGACAGGGGGCGATTCGGGCGAGCAGTACTTC. V gene TRBV29-1 combines with J gene TRBJ2-7, with 11 bases that match TRBD1. The CDR3 is 14 residues long. Germline trimming cut 6 bases from V and 6 bases from J; bases unmatched to any gene: 10. CDR1 SQVTM and CDR2 ANQGSEA come from the germline V gene.